This T cell receptor (beta chain) was retrieved from a study of cytomegalovirus exposure and HLA in healthy donors. At the level of the study: Earlier sequencing of about 179 million T cells yielded under 120 million unique TCR beta sequences. General observations from the study: The authors later found TCR association rates varying by HLA locus, with DRB1 most and HLA-C fewest. An analysis done earlier found most TCR beta V segments productive about 87% or about 30% of the time. The authors confirmed in vitro that a few CMV-associated chains were specific for CMV antigens.

With respect to this clone: Its antigen is still unknown.

V shed 4 bases and J shed 4 bases, with 4 bases lying between them. Germline V CDR1 and CDR2: MGHRA, YSYEKL. CDR3 size: 12 residues. Amplification used 60 Vbeta primers and 13 Jbeta primers. Produced via immunoSEQ multiplex PCR; TCRdb's table is partial and in-frame only. The sample yields some 160,000 clones, approximately 81% seen once. This rearrangement joins TRBV4-1 to TRBJ2-2; D is uncertain. The clonotype comes from a man younger than 35 in good health and CMV-seronegative. The sequenced sample was PBMCs. CDR3 loop: CASSPSTGELFF. CDR3 nucleotide sequence: TGCGCCAGCAGCCCCTCCACCGGGGAGCTGTTTTTT.